The 2 T cell receptor beta chains in this list originate from one sample, sequenced in a study of early stage breast cancer tumors. Measured with immunoSEQ multiplex PCR; TCRdb has only the in-frame clones, and not every one. The sample contains 5,000 to 5,500 clones, about 63% of which appear only once. Material: breast tumor tissue. The receptors stem from a person aged 60 to 70 with breast cancer.

This chain connects TRBV18 to TRBJ1-1; TRBD1 matches at 9 bases. The CDR3 is 17 residues long. CDR1 and CDR2 (germline): KGHSH, LQKENI. The V gene end was trimmed by 3 bases and the J gene end by 2 bases; junction bases not matched to a gene: 10. The CDR3: CASSPGQGRQGNTEAFF. The DNA of the CDR3 is TGTGCCAGCTCACCGGGACAGGGTCGACAAGGAAACACTGAAGCTTTCTTT.

The chain recombines TRBV7-6 with TRBJ1-2; D ambiguous. CDR1 is SGHVS, CDR2 FNYEAQ, per germline. The CDR3 totals 14 residues. Trimming took 1 base from V and 5 from J, leaving 11 bases between them. DNA for the CDR3: TGTGCCAGCAGCTTAGGGGGAGAGGGTTATGGCTACACCTTC. Translated, it gives CASSLGGEGYGYTF.